The 23 T cell receptor beta chains presented below share a single source sample, sequenced in a study of blood T cell repertoires in COVID-19. Profiled with immunoSEQ multiplex PCR; TCRdb holds only in-frame clones, not every one. The table records approximately 110,000 clones, 84% of them present only once. Sequenced input: peripheral blood. These receptors came from a woman aged 40 to 55 with acute or convalescent COVID-19.

This chain links TRBV5-1 with TRBJ1-1; D perhaps matches TRBD1 (5 bases). Trimming shortened V by 2 bases and J by 2 bases, and 7 bases separated the two germline ends. Germline values: CDR1 SGHRS, CDR2 YFSETQ. The CDR3 has 13 amino acids. The CDR3 protein is CASSLQDNTEAFF. The CDR3 nucleotides are TGCGCCAGCAGCTTACAGGATAACACTGAAGCTTTCTTT.

The gene calls are TRBV6-1 and TRBJ1-5; TRBD1 matches 9 bases. The length of the CDR3 is 18 residues. Per germline, CDR1 MNHNS and CDR2 SASEGT. V was pared by 1 base and J by 0 bases, with 7 bases of the junction left unmatched. This CDR3 is CASSEVLTGGYSNQPQHF. The CDR3 region has the DNA TGTGCCAGCAGTGAAGTCCTGACAGGGGGGTATAGCAATCAGCCCCAGCATTTT.

The J gene is TRBJ2-1, the V gene TRBV9; TRBD2 matches at 8 bases. The CDR3 runs to 15 residues. V lost 3 bases and J lost 10; bases outside the gene matches: 12. The V gene's germline CDR1 is SGDLS and CDR2 YYNGEE. For the CDR3, the DNA is TGTGCCAGCAGCGATGTGACGGGGGGGTTTCAGGAGCAGTTCTTC. This gives the protein CASSDVTGGFQEQFF.

In this sample, this clone turned up a few times. The J gene is TRBJ2-7, the V gene TRBV6-5; 7 bases are a match to TRBD1. CDR1 is MNHEY, CDR2 SVGAGI, per germline. This CDR3 has 15 amino acids. The V gene end was trimmed by 6 bases and the J gene end by 2 bases; junction bases not matched to a gene: 10. CDR3 region: CASSAKETGTYEQYF. For the CDR3, the DNA is TGTGCCAGCAGCGCGAAGGAGACAGGGACCTACGAGCAGTACTTC.

This rearrangement joins TRBV6-5 to TRBJ1-2; 9 bases map to TRBD1. The CDR3 loop spans 13 amino acids. V was pared by 6 bases and J by 6 bases, with 5 bases of the junction left unmatched. Germline CDR1 MNHEY, CDR2 SVGAGI. CDR3 in amino acids: CASSLQGANGYTF. In nucleotides, the CDR3 is TGTGCCAGCAGCCTACAGGGGGCAAATGGCTACACCTTC.

The gene calls are TRBV2 and TRBJ1-4, with 7 bases that match TRBD1. The CDR3 sequence is 14 residues long. Germline V gene lookup returns CDR1 SNHLY and CDR2 FYNNEI. V dropped 7 bases and J dropped 6; count of bases not matched to a gene: 8. The CDR3, as DNA: TGTGCCAGCAATCCGACAGGGCGGGATGAAAAACTGTTTTTT. Translated, it gives CASNPTGRDEKLFF.

This clone has just a few counts. The chain carries TRBV6-2 or TRBV6-3 and TRBJ1-1; 8 positions match TRBD1. V lost 4 bases to trimming and J lost 5 bases; unmatched junction nucleotides: 6. CDR1 MNHEY and CDR2 SVGEGT come from the germline V gene. This CDR3 has 14 residues. This chain's CDR3 is CASSLGTGGTEAFF. The DNA for the CDR3 is TGTGCCAGCAGTTTAGGGACAGGCGGAACTGAAGCTTTCTTT.

J is TRBJ2-1 and V is TRBV21-1; the table's D call of TRBD2 was not tested on the DNA. TRBV21-1 is listed as a pseudogene. This CDR3 spans 16 amino acids. CDR3 coding DNA: TGTGCCAGCAGCAAATGTCGACTAGCCCACTACAATGAGCAGTTCTTC. Its translation: CASSKCRLAHYNEQFF.

The chain combines TRBV19 with TRBJ1-5, with no clear D. The V gene's germline CDR1 is LNHDA and CDR2 SQIVND (reference sequence). V was clipped by 5 bases and J by 6 bases, with 14 bases between them. The CDR3 runs to 14 residues. DNA for the CDR3: TGTGCCAGTAGTGCCCGAGTCGGCGGTCAGCCCCAGCATTTT. Translation: CASSARVGGQPQHF.

The chain combines TRBV11-3 with TRBJ2-5, with 7 bases aligning to TRBD2. V trimming: 5 bases; J trimming: 1 base; junction bases outside the gene matches: 7. CDR1 and CDR2 (germline): SGHNT, YENEEA. The CDR3 covers 15 residues. The CDR3 sequence: CASSPGAGPQETQYF. In DNA, the CDR3 is TGTGCCAGCAGCCCCGGAGCGGGGCCCCAAGAGACCCAGTACTTC. Full variable domain (remainder filled in from reference TRBV11-3 and TRBJ2-5): EAGVVQSPRYKIIEKKQPVAFWCNPISGHNTLYWYLQNLGQGPELLIRYENEEAVDDSQLPKDRFSAERLKGVDSTLKIQPAELGDSAVYLCASSPGAGPQETQYFGPGTRLLVL.

The CDR3 loop is CASRTGVSNQPQHF. CDR3 nucleotides: TGTGCCAGCAGAACGGGGGTAAGCAATCAGCCCCAGCATTTT. V gene TRBV6-5 combines with J gene TRBJ1-5, with TRBD1 as a possible D gene (5 bases). Germline lookup yields CDR1 MNHEY and CDR2 SVGAGI. V dropped 6 bases and J dropped 1 base, with 10 bases sitting between them. The CDR3 sequence is 14 residues long.

This clone was recorded only once. This chain connects TRBV19 to TRBJ1-6, with D perhaps TRBD1 (6 bases). CDR3 length: 15 residues. V lost 10 bases and J lost 10, with 23 bases in between. Germline V lookup: CDR1 LNHDA, CDR2 SQIVND (reference sequence). The CDR3, as DNA: TGTGCCACCGCCCAGGGACAACCGGGGAGCTCACCCCTCCACTTT. Its translation: CATAQGQPGSSPLHF.

This chain joins TRBV19 and TRBJ1-6; TRBD1 matches 10 bases. The CDR3 length is 14 residues. Trimming removed 10 bases from V and 3 bases from J; junction bases left unmatched: 3. Looked up from germline, CDR1 is LNHDA and CDR2 is SQIVND (reference sequence). CDR3 sequence (DNA): TGTGCCACACGGGACAGGGGCTATAATTCACCCCTCCACTTT. It yields the protein CATRDRGYNSPLHF.

V gene TRBV5-4 combines with J gene TRBJ2-1; perhaps TRBD1 as D (6 bases). Germline assignment: CDR1 SGHNT and CDR2 YYREEE (reference sequence). V lost 0 bases, J lost 5 bases, and 12 bases lay in between. This CDR3 contains 15 residues. The DNA for the CDR3 is TGTGCCAGCAGCTTGGACCCCCAGGGGAACAATGAGCAGTTCTTC. It is translated as CASSLDPQGNNEQFF.

The J gene is TRBJ2-7, the V gene TRBV4-2, with TRBD1 matching 9 bases. Germline lookup yields CDR1 LGHNA and CDR2 YNFKEQ. Trimming took 1 base from V and 4 from J; bases not matched to a gene: 2. The CDR3 covers 14 residues. CDR3 bases: TGTGCCAGCAGCCAAGTGGGGACAGGGTACGAGCAGTACTTC. This gives the protein CASSQVGTGYEQYF.

The V and J genes are TRBV6-6 and TRBJ1-1; 9 bases align to TRBD1. Losses at the gene ends were 4 bases for V and 5 bases for J; bases not matched to a gene: 8. CDR1 and CDR2 from the germline V gene are MNHNY and SVGAGI (reference sequence). This CDR3 region has 15 residues. The CDR3 sequence is CASSSKDRGRTEAFF. Here the CDR3 DNA reads TGTGCCAGCAGTTCTAAAGACAGGGGGAGAACTGAAGCTTTCTTT.

This clone was counted only a few times. CDR3 coding DNA: TGTGCCAGCAGTTTAACACCCTTACCCCCCTACAATGAGCAGTTCTTC. Its protein is CASSLTPLPPYNEQFF. The chain joins TRBV27 to TRBJ2-1; D is ambiguous. V lost 2 bases and J 2 bases, leaving 13 bases between the germline ends. Germline V gene data show CDR1 as MNHEY and CDR2 as SMNVEV (reference sequence). The CDR3 has 16 amino acids.

The rearrangement links TRBV6-5 to TRBJ2-4; maybe TRBD2 (6 bases). V gave up 8 bases and J gave up 8 bases, with 16 bases separating them. The CDR3 is made up of 13 amino acids. CDR1 and CDR2 (germline): MNHEY, SVGAGI. The CDR3 sequence is CASEGGREDIQYF. DNA for the CDR3: TGTGCCAGCGAAGGTGGCAGGGAGGACATTCAGTACTTC.

This clone was found once. The V call is TRBV10-2, the J call TRBJ2-1; D is possibly TRBD2 (6 bases). V shed 3 bases and J shed 7 bases, with 10 bases lying between them. The CDR3 loop spans 13 amino acids. CDR1 is WSHSY and CDR2 is SAAADI in the germline V gene. Written as DNA, the CDR3 is TGCGCCAGCAGTGACCGGGGGTGGAATGAGCAGTTCTTC. This encodes CASSDRGWNEQFF.

The chain links TRBV9 to TRBJ2-7; a weak D match, TRBD2 (6 bases). The CDR3 extends over 15 amino acids. CDR1 and CDR2 (germline): SGDLS, YYNGEE. Trimming cost V 4 bases and J 2 bases, with 16 bases left between them. CDR3 in amino acids: CASSPNGGYPYEQYF. The CDR3 nucleotides read TGTGCCAGCAGCCCCAACGGGGGATACCCCTACGAGCAGTACTTC. Drawing the rest from reference TRBV9 and TRBJ2-7, the complete variable domain is DSGVTQTPKHLITATGQRVTLRCSPRSGDLSVYWYQQSLDQGLQFLIQYYNGEERAKGNILERFSAQQFPDLHSELNLSSLELGDSALYFCASSPNGGYPYEQYFGPGTRLTVT.

The V call is TRBV5-6, the J call TRBJ2-7; 7 nucleotides align to TRBD1. The length of the CDR3 is 15 residues. Germline-derived CDR1 and CDR2 are SGHDT and YYEEEE. The junction had 10 bases not matched to a gene; V was cut back by 3 bases and J by 4 bases. The DNA for the CDR3 is TGTGCCAGCAGCTGGTCGACAGGGAAAGGTTACGAGCAGTACTTC. The encoded protein is CASSWSTGKGYEQYF.

This clone was recorded only once. V is TRBV5-1 and J is TRBJ2-1; D ambiguous. CDR3 length equals 15 residues. Germline CDR1 is SGHRS and CDR2 is YFSETQ. The V and J ends lost 1 base and 3 bases respectively, with 11 bases between them. The CDR3 DNA is TGCGCCAGCAGCTTGTCTACAGCCGACTACAATGAGCAGTTCTTC. Translating it yields CASSLSTADYNEQFF.

The J gene is TRBJ1-6, the V gene TRBV5-1; 8 bases are a match to TRBD1. Germline assignment: CDR1 SGHRS and CDR2 YFSETQ. Trimming took 4 bases from V and 8 from J; bases not matched to a gene: 8. The CDR3 totals 15 residues. The CDR3 DNA is TGCGCCAGCAGCCATGGGACAGGAGGGGATTCACCCCTCCACTTT. Translated: CASSHGTGGDSPLHF.